This T cell receptor beta chain was found in a study of identical twins. Broader study findings: Clonotypes of the beta chain that were abundant in cord blood carried fewer insertions (memory repertoires showed none).

Template switching introduced a universal primer site, and the cDNA bore unique molecular identifiers. MiXCR, applied by TCRdb to the 5' RACE reads, yields one record per CDR3 protein. The repertoire holds roughly 280,000 distinct CDR3 sequences, with nearly 9.5% as singletons. Notes on this clonotype: The antigen remains undetermined.

Every donor was a healthy Caucasian. The CDR3 spans 16 residues. The V end was cut by 4 bases, the J end by 1 base, with 18 bases between. CDR1 and CDR2 (germline): SGDLS, YYNGEE. This sample also belongs to another study, concerning yellow fever vaccine responses in identical twins.

The chain has TRBV9 and TRBJ2-7; maybe TRBD2 (6 bases). Sequences were obtained from CD8+ T cells sorted from blood. This receptor was obtained from a woman aged 18-35 years in good health. The DNA for the CDR3 is TGTGCCAGCAGCACCCACCCGACTAGTCTTTCCTACGAGCAGTACTTC. It codes for CASSTHPTSLSYEQYF.